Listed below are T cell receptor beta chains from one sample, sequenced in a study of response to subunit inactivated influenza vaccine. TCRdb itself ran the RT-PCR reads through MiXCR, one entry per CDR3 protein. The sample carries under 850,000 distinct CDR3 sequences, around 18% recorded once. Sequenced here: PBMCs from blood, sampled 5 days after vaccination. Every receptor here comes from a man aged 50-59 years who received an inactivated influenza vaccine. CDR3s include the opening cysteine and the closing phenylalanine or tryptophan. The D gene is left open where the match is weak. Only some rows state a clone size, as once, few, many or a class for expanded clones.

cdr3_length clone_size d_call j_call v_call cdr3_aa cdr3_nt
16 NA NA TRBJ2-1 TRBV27 CASSFYPTEPRGEQFF TGTGCCAGCAGTTTCTACCCTACCGAACCGAGGGGTGAGCAGTTCTTC
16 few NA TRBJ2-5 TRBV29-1 CSVEEGDRWGLGTQYF TGCAGCGTTGAAGAAGGGGACCGTTGGGGGCTAGGGACCCAGTACTTC
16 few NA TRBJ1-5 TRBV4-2 CASSQRTADSNQPQHF TGTGCCAGCAGCCAAAGGACAGCCGATAGCAATCAGCCCCAGCATTTT
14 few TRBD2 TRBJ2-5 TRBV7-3 CASSLTSDLETQYF TGTGCCAGCAGCCTCACTAGCGACCTTGAGACCCAGTACTTC
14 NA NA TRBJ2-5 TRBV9 CASTPGNHGETQYF TGTGCCAGCACCCCGGGTAACCACGGAGAGACCCAGTACTTC
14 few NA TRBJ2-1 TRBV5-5 CASSFYGGSYEQFF TGTGCCAGCAGCTTCTACGGGGGATCATATGAGCAGTTCTTC
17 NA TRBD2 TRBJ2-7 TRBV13 CASSSLRLAGGVYEQYF TGTGCCAGCAGCTCCCTAAGACTAGCGGGGGGGGTCTACGAGCAGTACTTC
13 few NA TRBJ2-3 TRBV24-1 CATSDYRADTQYF TGTGCCACCAGTGATTACAGGGCAGATACGCAGTATTTT
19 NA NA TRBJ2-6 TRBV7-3 CASSLTGVNRLSGANVLTF TGTGCCAGCAGCTTAACTGGGGTCAACCGTCTCTCTGGGGCCAACGTCCTGACTTTC
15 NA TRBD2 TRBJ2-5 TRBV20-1 CSARRLAEDQETQYF TGCAGTGCTAGAAGACTAGCGGAGGATCAAGAGACCCAGTACTTC
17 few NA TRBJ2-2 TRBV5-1 CASSLGDLRGNTGELFF TGCGCCAGCAGCTTGGGAGACCTACGCGGGAACACCGGGGAGCTGTTTTTT
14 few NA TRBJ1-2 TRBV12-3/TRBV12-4 CASSQKTVNYGYTF TGTGCCAGCAGTCAAAAGACAGTTAACTATGGCTACACCTTC
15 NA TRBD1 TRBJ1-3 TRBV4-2 CASSQLGQSGNTIYF TGTGCCAGCAGCCAACTGGGACAGTCGGGAAACACCATATATTTT
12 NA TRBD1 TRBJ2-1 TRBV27 CASSLDRIGWFF TGTGCCAGCAGTTTGGACAGGATCGGTTGGTTCTTC
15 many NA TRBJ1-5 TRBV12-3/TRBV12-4 CASSSGWGSNQPQHF TGTGCCAGCAGTTCGGGGTGGGGTAGCAATCAGCCCCAGCATTTT
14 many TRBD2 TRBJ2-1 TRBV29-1 CSVKTGLAGAEQFF TGCAGCGTCAAGACGGGACTAGCGGGAGCTGAGCAGTTCTTC
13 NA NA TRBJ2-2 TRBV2 CASSARTGGELFF TGTGCCAGCAGCGCTAGGACTGGGGGGGAGCTGTTTTTT
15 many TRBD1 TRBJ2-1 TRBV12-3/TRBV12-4 CASSSSGTGYNEQFF TGTGCCAGCAGTTCTTCCGGGACAGGATACAATGAGCAGTTCTTC
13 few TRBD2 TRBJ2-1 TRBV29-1 CSVERGDLAEQFF TGCAGCGTTGAACGGGGGGACCTGGCCGAGCAGTTCTTC
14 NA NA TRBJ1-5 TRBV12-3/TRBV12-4 CASSVRDRGQPQHF TGTGCCAGCAGTGTCAGGGATCGGGGTCAGCCCCAGCATTTT
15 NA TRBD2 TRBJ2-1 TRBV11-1 CASRPSGGDYNEQFF TGTGCCAGCAGACCTAGCGGGGGGGACTACAATGAGCAGTTCTTC
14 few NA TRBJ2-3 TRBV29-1 CSVEDGVAWSTQYF TGCAGCGTTGAAGATGGGGTAGCGTGGAGTACGCAGTATTTT
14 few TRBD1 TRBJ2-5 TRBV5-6 CASRATGAGETQYF TGTGCCAGCAGGGCGACAGGGGCGGGCGAGACCCAGTACTTC
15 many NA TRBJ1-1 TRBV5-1 CASSWDTRGGTEAFF TGCGCCAGCAGCTGGGACACCCGCGGTGGTACTGAAGCTTTCTTT
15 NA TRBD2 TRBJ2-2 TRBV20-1 CSASSLAGETGELFF TGCAGTGCTAGCAGTCTAGCGGGAGAAACCGGGGAGCTTTTTTTT
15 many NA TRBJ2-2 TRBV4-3 CASSLSRENTGELFF TGCGCCAGCAGTCTTTCCAGGGAGAACACCGGGGAGCTGTTTTTT
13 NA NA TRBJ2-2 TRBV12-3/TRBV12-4 CASSVRDAGELFF TGTGCCAGCAGTGTCAGGGATGCCGGGGAGCTGTTTTTT
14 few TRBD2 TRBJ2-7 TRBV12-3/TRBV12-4 CASSFKASGIEQYF TGTGCCAGCAGTTTTAAGGCTAGCGGGATCGAGCAGTACTTC
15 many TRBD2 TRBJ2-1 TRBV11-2 CASSPLAGDYNEQFF TGTGCCAGCAGCCCACTAGCGGGGGACTACAATGAGCAGTTCTTC
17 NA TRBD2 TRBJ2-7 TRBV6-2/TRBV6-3 CASSYVSTGRVIYEQYF TGTGCCAGCAGTTACGTTTCTACCGGGAGGGTTATCTACGAGCAGTACTTC
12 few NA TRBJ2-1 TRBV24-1 CATSDLVNEQFF TGTGCCACCAGTGATTTGGTCAATGAGCAGTTCTTC
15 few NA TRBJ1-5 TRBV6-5 CASSYSSASNQPQHF TGTGCCAGCAGTTACTCGTCTGCTAGCAATCAGCCCCAGCATTTT
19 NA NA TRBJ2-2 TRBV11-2 CASSLAVSGRKGITGELFF TGTGCCAGCAGCTTAGCTGTGTCCGGGCGTAAGGGAATCACCGGGGAGCTGTTTTTT
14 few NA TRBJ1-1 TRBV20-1 CSARGYPGTTEAFF TGCAGTGCTAGAGGCTACCCAGGGACCACTGAAGCTTTCTTT
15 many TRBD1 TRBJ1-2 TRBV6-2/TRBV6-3 CAGAGFGRGIDGYTF TGTGCCGGCGCGGGTTTTGGCAGGGGGATCGATGGCTACACCTTC
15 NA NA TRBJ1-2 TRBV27 CASSLGFSPNYGYTF TGTGCCAGCAGTTTAGGGTTCAGCCCTAACTATGGCTACACCTTC
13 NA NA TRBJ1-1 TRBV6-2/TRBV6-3 CASSYPIRREAFF TGTGCCAGCAGTTACCCTATTCGACGTGAAGCTTTCTTT
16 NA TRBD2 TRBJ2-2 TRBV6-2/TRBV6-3 CASSTLRGGKTGELFF TGTGCCAGCAGTACCTTACGGGGGGGGAAAACCGGGGAGCTGTTTTTT
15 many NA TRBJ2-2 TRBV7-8 CASSLVPGSPGELFF TGTGCCAGCAGCTTAGTGCCGGGTTCCCCCGGGGAGCTGTTTTTT
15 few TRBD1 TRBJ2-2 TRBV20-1 CSARRTGRDTGELFF TGCAGTGCTAGAAGGACAGGGAGAGACACCGGGGAGCTGTTTTTT
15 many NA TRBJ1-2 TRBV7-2 CASSPRAGVNYGYTF TGTGCCAGCAGCCCACGGGCAGGAGTTAACTATGGCTACACCTTC
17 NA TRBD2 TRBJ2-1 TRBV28 CASSSTTLAGGQNEQFF TGTGCCAGCAGTTCCACCACCCTAGCGGGAGGGCAGAATGAGCAGTTCTTC
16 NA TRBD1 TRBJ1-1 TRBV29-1 CSVESLGETGGTEAFF TGCAGCGTTGAATCCCTCGGTGAGACAGGGGGCACTGAAGCTTTCTTT
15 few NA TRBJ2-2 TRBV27 CASSWGGLSAGELFF TGTGCCAGCAGTTGGGGGGGCCTTTCGGCCGGGGAGCTGTTTTTT
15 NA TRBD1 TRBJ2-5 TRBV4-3 CASSFTLTGRETQYF TGCGCCAGCAGCTTCACCTTGACAGGGCGAGAGACCCAGTACTTC
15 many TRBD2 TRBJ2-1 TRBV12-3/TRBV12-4 CASSLSGGRNNEQFF TGTGCCAGCAGCTTGAGCGGGGGTAGGAACAATGAGCAGTTCTTC
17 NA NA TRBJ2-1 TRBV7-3 CASSLEGSGTPYNEQFF TGTGCCAGCAGCTTAGAGGGATCAGGGACCCCCTACAATGAGCAGTTCTTC
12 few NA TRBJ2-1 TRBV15 CATRPTGNEQFF TGTGCCACCAGACCTACAGGTAATGAGCAGTTCTTC
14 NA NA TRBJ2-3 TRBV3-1 CASREDRVGDTQYF TGTGCCAGCAGAGAGGATCGGGTGGGAGATACGCAGTATTTT
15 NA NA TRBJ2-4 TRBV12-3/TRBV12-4 CASRWGGNIKNIQYF TGTGCCAGCAGGTGGGGCGGGAACATAAAAAACATTCAGTACTTC